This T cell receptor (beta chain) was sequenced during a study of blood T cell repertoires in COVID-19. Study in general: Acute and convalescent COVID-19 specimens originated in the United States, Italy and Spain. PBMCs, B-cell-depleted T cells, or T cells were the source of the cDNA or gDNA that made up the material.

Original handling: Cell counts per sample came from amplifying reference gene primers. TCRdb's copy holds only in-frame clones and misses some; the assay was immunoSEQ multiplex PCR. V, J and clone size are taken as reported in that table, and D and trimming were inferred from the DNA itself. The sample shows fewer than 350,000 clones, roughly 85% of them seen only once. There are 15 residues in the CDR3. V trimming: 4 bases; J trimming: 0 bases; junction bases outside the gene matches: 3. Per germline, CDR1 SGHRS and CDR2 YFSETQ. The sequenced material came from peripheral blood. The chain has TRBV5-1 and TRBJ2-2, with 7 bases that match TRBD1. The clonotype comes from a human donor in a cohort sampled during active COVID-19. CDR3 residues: CASSGGQANTGELFF. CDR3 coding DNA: TGCGCCAGCAGCGGCGGACAGGCGAACACCGGGGAGCTGTTTTTT.